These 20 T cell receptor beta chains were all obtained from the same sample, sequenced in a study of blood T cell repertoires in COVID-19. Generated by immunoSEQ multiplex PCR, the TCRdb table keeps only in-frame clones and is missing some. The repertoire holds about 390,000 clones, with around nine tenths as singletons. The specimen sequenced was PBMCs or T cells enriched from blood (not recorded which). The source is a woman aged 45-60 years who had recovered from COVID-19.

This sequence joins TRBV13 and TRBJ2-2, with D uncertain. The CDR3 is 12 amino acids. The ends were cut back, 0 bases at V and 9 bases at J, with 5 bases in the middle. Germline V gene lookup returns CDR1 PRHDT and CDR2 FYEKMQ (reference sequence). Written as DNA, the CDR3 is TGTGCCAGCAGCTTAGGGCGCCGGGAGCTGTTTTTT. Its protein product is CASSLGRRELFF.

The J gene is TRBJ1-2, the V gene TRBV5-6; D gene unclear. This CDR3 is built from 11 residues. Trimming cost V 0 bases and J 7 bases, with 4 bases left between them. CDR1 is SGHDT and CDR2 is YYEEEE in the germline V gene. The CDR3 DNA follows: TGTGCCAGCAGCTTGGGGGCTGGCTACACCTTC. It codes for CASSLGAGYTF.

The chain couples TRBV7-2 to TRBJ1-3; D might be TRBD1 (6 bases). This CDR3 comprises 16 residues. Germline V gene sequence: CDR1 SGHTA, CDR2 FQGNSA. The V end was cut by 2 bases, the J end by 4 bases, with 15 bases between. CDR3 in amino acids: CASSLKAGALGNTIYF. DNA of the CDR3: TGTGCCAGCAGCTTAAAGGCAGGGGCCCTCGGAAACACCATATATTTT.

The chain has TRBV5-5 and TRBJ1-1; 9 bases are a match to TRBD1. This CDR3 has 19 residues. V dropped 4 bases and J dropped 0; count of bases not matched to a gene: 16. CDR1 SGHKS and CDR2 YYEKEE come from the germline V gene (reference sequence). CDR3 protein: CASSPSLGTGLLLNTEAFF. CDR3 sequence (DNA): TGTGCCAGCAGCCCGAGTTTAGGGACAGGGCTTCTATTGAACACTGAAGCTTTCTTT.

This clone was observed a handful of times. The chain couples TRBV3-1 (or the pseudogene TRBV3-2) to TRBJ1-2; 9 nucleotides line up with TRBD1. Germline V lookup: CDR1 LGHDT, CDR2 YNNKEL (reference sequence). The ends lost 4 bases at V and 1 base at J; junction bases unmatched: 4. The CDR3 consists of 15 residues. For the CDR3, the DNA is TGTGCCAGCAGCCGGGACAGGGTCGTTAACTATGGCTACACCTTC. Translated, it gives CASSRDRVVNYGYTF.

The CDR3 sequence is CASISYNEQFF. The CDR3, as DNA: TGTGCCAGCATCTCGTACAATGAGCAGTTCTTC. V is TRBV28 and J is TRBJ2-1; no clear D. V lost 7 bases and J lost 4, with 5 bases in between. The CDR3 contains 11 residues. Germline V lookup: CDR1 MDHEN, CDR2 SYDVKM.

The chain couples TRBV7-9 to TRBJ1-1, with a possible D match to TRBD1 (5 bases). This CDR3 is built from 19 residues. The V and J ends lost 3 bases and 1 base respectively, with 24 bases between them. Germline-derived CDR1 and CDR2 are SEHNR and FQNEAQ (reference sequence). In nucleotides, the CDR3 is TGTGCCAGCAGCTTCTCCGGGTTCGTGGCAGGGCTAAGGAACACTGAAGCTTTCTTT. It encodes CASSFSGFVAGLRNTEAFF.

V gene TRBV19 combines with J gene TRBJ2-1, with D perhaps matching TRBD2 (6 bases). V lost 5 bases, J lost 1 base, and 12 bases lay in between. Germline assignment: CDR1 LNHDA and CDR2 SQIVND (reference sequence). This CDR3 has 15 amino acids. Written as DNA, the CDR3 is TGTGCCAGTAGTTCCGGGGGATGGTCCTACAATGAGCAGTTCTTC. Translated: CASSSGGWSYNEQFF.

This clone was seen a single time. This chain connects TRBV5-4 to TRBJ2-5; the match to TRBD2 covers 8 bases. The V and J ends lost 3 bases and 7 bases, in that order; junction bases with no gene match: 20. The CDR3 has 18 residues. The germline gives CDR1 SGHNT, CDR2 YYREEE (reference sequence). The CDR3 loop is CASSSSSGRGSRLGTQYF. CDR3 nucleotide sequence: TGTGCCAGCAGCTCCTCTAGCGGGCGGGGTTCCCGGCTGGGGACCCAGTACTTC.

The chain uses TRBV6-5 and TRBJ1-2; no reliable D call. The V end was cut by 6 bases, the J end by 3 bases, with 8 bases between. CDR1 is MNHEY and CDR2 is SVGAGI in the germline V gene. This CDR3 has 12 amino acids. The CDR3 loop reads CASRNTYYGYTF. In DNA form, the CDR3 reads TGTGCCAGCAGAAACACCTACTATGGCTACACCTTC.

Here the CDR3 reads CASSLGVSPGELFF. CDR3 bases: TGTGCCAGCAGCTTAGGAGTCTCCCCGGGGGAGCTGTTTTTT. The chain is built from TRBV11-2 and TRBJ2-2; D uncertain. CDR1 and CDR2 from the germline V gene are SGHAT and FQNNGV. This CDR3 is built from 14 residues. Trimming cost V 1 base and J 8 bases, with 11 bases left between them.

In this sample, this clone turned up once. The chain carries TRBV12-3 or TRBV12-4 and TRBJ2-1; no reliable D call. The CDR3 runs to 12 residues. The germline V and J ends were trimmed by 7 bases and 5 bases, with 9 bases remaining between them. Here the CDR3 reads CASTPGDNEQFF. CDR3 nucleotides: TGTGCCAGCACTCCCGGAGACAATGAGCAGTTCTTC.

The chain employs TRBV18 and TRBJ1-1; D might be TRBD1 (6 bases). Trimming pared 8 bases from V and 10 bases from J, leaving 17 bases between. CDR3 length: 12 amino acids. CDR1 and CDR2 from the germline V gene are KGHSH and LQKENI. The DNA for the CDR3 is TGTGCCAGCGCTGAGGGAGGGGGGCCAGCTTTCTTT. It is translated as CASAEGGGPAFF. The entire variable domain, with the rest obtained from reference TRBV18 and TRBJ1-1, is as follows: NAGVMQNPRHLVRRRGQEARLRCSPMKGHSHVYWYRQLPEEGLKFMVYLQKENIIDESGMPKERFSAEFPKEGPSILRIQQVVRGDSAAYFCASAEGGGPAFFGQGTRLTVV.

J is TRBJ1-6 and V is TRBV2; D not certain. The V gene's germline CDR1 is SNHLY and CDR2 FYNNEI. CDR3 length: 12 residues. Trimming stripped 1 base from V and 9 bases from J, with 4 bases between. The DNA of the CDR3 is TGTGCCAGCAGTGAAGTGCGTTCACCCCTCCACTTT. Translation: CASSEVRSPLHF.

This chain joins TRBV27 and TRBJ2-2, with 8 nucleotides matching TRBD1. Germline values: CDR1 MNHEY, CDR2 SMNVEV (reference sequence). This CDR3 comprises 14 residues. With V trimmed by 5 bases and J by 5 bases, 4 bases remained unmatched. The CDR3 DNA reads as TGTGCCAGCAGTCCCCGGACAGGGACCGGGGAGCTGTTTTTT. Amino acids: CASSPRTGTGELFF.

DNA of the CDR3: TGTGCCAGCAGTTCTAGACAGGGAGAGACCCAGTACTTC. As protein: CASSSRQGETQYF. The chain combines TRBV27 with TRBJ2-5; 7 bases are a match to TRBD1. The junction had 3 bases not matched to a gene; V was cut back by 4 bases and J by 4 bases. The CDR3 length is 13 residues. Germline loops: CDR1 MNHEY, CDR2 SMNVEV (reference sequence).

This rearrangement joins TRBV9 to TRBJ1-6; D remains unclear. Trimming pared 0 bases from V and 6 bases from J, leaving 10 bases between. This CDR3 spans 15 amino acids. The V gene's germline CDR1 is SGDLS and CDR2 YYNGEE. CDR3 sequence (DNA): TGTGCCAGCAGCGTAGACCCCTTGAGTAATTCACCCCTCCACTTT. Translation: CASSVDPLSNSPLHF.

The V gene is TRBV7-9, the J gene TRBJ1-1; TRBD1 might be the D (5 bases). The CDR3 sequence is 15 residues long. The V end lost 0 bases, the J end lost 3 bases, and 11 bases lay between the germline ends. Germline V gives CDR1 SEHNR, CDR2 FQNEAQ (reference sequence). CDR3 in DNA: TGTGCCAGCAGCTTAGCAGGGGCGATCTACACTGAAGCTTTCTTT. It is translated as CASSLAGAIYTEAFF.

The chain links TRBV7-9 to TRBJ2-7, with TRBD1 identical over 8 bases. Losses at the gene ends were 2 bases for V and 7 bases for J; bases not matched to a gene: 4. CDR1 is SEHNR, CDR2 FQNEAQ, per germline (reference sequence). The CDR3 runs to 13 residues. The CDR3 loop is CASSLQGAWEQYF. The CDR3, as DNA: TGTGCCAGCAGCTTACAGGGGGCATGGGAGCAGTACTTC.

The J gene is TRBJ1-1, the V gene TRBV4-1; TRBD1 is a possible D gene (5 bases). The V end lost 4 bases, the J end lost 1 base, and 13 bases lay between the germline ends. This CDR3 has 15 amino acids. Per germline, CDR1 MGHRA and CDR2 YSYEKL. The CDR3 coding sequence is TGCGCCAGCAGCCGGGGGGAGACAGAGAACACTGAAGCTTTCTTT. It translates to CASSRGETENTEAFF.